This T cell receptor beta chain originates from a study of cytomegalovirus exposure and HLA in healthy donors. Overall study results and limits: Versus the roughly 690-donor mean, an Asian-associated ancestry cluster reportedly showed fewer N-insertions in a later analysis. Diagnosis of cytomegalovirus status made by the classifier reportedly showed high specificity and sensitivity. CMV serostatus was the only immune exposure information that was available. Some highly shared sequence variants likely arose as a pipeline artifact.

With 60 Vbeta and 13 Jbeta primers, the PCR was carried out. TCRdb's table, derived via immunoSEQ multiplex PCR, lists solely in-frame clones and lacks some. This sample has 150,000 to 200,000 clones, with roughly 88% found just once. On this clone: Antigen: not known.

CDR1 is SGDLS, CDR2 YYNGEE, per germline. With V trimmed by 4 bases and J by 1 base, 7 bases remained unmatched. The CDR3 sequence is 15 residues long. The sequence came from a man aged 45-60 years in good health and CMV-seropositive. The material sequenced was PBMCs. The chain recombines TRBV9 with TRBJ1-1; TRBD1 aligns across 7 bases. The CDR3 here is CASSPRQGGNTEAFF. CDR3 nucleotides: TGTGCCAGCAGCCCCCGACAGGGTGGGAACACTGAAGCTTTCTTT.